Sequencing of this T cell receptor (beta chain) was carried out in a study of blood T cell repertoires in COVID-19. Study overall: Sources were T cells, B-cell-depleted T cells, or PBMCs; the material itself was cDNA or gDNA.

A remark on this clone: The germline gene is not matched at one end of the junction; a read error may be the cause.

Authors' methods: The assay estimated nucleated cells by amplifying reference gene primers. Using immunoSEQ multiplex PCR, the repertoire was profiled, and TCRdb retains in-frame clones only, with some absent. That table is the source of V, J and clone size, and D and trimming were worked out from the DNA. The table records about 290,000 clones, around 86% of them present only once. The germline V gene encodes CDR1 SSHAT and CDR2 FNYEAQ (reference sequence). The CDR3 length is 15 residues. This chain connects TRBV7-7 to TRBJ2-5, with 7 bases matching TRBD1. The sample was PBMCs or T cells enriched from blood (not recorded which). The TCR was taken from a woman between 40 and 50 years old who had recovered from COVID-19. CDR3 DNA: TGTGCTAGCAGCTTAGGGACAGCTGAACAAGAGACCCAGTACTTC. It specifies CASSLGTAEQETQYF.